This T cell receptor beta chain was recovered during a study of blood T cells in healthy people across ages (dated by TCRdb to between 2014 and 2017). Broadly, across the study: In model experiments, template switching captured about one uniquely barcoded TCR beta cDNA molecule for every two T cells. Age-related changes in TCR beta repertoire diversity were measured in the study by deep sequencing normalized with unique cDNA molecular identifiers. Four age groups were formed from the donors: young (average approximately 17 years), middle-aged (just under 40), aged (more than 55) and long-lived (around 80). Donors of different ages were randomly distributed across sequencing lanes to avoid experimental bias. Using the same blood draw, the study looked at two additional independent replicas of 1 million unique cDNA reads for two donors, one aged 18 to 30 and the other aged 80 or older. Broader findings and caveats from the paper: Donor CMV infection status was unknown, potentially confounding age-related changes in expanded clonotypes. Because profiling used bulk unsorted PBMCs, naive and antigen-experienced compartments could not be compared conclusively. As age increased, observed TCR beta diversity per million T cells dropped in a roughly linear way, and a significant reduction was already evident by age 40. Compared with the aged group, more naive CD4+ T cells, fewer expanded clones and increased TCR diversity were shown by the long-lived group, suggesting age selection. Total diversity estimates from one million sequenced T cells were considered lower bounds and underestimates. A strong correlation was found between observed TCR beta diversity and the percentage of naive T cells measured by flow cytometry.

The table lists this clonotype with a few counts. No cognate antigen has been identified for it. Qualities for individual bases were not recorded, and no much larger clone is one base off. Donors were about 36 systemically healthy Caucasian individuals from Russia aged roughly 6 to 100 years. About 9.1 milliliters of peripheral blood were collected from each donor into EDTA-treated Vacutainer tubes. Ficoll-Paque density-gradient centrifugation was used to isolate PBMCs, with at least 7 million per sample. Trizol reagent was used to extract total RNA from the PBMCs, yielding at least 5 micrograms per sample. For every donor, flow cytometry on a PBMC aliquot measured the percentage of naive CD45RAhigh/CD27high T cells. Libraries came from 5' RACE. Sequenced on an Illumina HiSeq 2500. The second PCR ran for about 7 to 11 cycles and used a J-beta primer mix along with a sample-barcoded 5' primer. A template-switch 5' adaptor carrying 12 random nucleotides introduced a unique molecular identifier onto each TCR beta cDNA molecule. At least 2.5 million CDR3-containing paired-end reads were obtained from each sample. All of the RNA was converted into first-strand cDNA using the Mint cDNA synthesis kit, with a TRBC-specific oligonucleotide serving as the primer. All cDNA was treated with uracil-DNA glycosylase and then went through a first 18-cycle PCR with the universal primers M1SS and BC2_uni_R. The paper's processing steps were these. Each sample was normalized by randomly selecting 1 million high-quality reads, each carrying a distinct molecular identifier. Instead of being binned into consensus sequences, reads that shared molecular identifiers were thrown out. CDR3 identification, clonotype clustering and error correction used MiTCR with a Q25 quality threshold and the strictest error-elimination algorithm. A nonparametric unseen species model with Euler transformation was used to estimate a lower bound on total TCR beta diversity. TCRdb ran its own pipeline on the public reads, namely fastp trimming at Q25 and MiXCR clone calling, and kept in-frame beta chains. Here each entry gathers all rows of one CDR3 protein and keeps the most common genes and DNA. It is TCRdb's table, rather than the study itself, that gives the V and J calls and clone size. For this sample there are about 1.6 million distinct CDR3 sequences; roughly 32% appear just once. The ten biggest clones cover approximately 11% of the sample.

From a lookup of the germline V gene, CDR1 and CDR2 are SGDLS and YYNGEE. Including cysteine and phenylalanine, the CDR3 has 16 amino acids. Of the read, only the CDR3 DNA is kept; its 48 bases are in frame from base 1. V loses 4 bases, J loses 0 bases, and the germline ends lie 15 bases apart. The V and J segments used are TRBV9 and TRBJ2-3; the D gene is possibly TRBD2, with 6 bases matching. This sequence was found in a woman younger than 45 in good health. The specimen was blood. CDR3 loop: CASSLVEGRSTDTQYF. The DNA sequence is TGTGCCAGCAGCTTAGTGGAGGGAAGAAGCACAGATACGCAGTATTTT.